These 26 T cell receptor beta chains were sequenced from one sample in a study of T cell responses to AZD1222 COVID-19 vaccine. Sequencing was performed with immunoSEQ multiplex PCR; in TCRdb, only in-frame clones are kept and a portion is missing. The sample shows around 150,000 clones, under 95% of them seen only once. Sequences were derived from peripheral blood, sampled 28 days after the second AZD1222 dose. All receptors derive from an adult who received the AZD1222 COVID-19 vaccine.

V usage is TRBV6-6 and J usage is TRBJ1-4, with D possibly TRBD1 on 5 matching bases. Trimming took off 6 bases at V and 5 bases at J, with 13 bases between the two ends. This CDR3 is 14 amino acids long. CDR1 and CDR2 (germline): MNHNY, SVGAGI (reference sequence). In DNA, the CDR3 is TGTGCCAGCAGATCCCGGGGCATCAATGAAAAACTGTTTTTT. Translation: CASRSRGINEKLFF.

The chain couples TRBV6-6 to TRBJ2-1; 7 bases are shared with TRBD2. Germline V CDR1 and CDR2: MNHNY, SVGAGI (reference sequence). The CDR3 covers 14 residues. Trimming cost V 2 bases and J 6 bases; bases outside gene matches: 4. The CDR3 region has the DNA TGTGCCAGCAGTTACGCGGGAGCCCCCAATGAGCAGTTCTTC. This codes for CASSYAGAPNEQFF.

The chain joins TRBV5-1 to TRBJ1-5; possible D gene TRBD1, 5 bases. CDR1 and CDR2 (germline): SGHRS, YFSETQ. There are 14 residues in the CDR3. V was clipped by 4 bases and J by 4 bases, with 12 bases between them. CDR3 DNA sequence: TGCGCCAGCAGCCCCGGGGCAGAGAATCAGCCCCAGCATTTT. Its translation is CASSPGAENQPQHF.

The table lists this clone with a count of one. This chain connects TRBV2 to TRBJ1-6; D gene ambiguous. The CDR3 sequence is 13 residues long. Trimming took 0 bases from V and 7 from J, leaving 4 bases between them. CDR1 is SNHLY, CDR2 FYNNEI, per germline. In DNA form, the CDR3 reads TGTGCCAGCAGTGAAGCAAGGAATTCACCCCTCCACTTT. Protein: CASSEARNSPLHF.

V and J are TRBV7-8 and TRBJ1-2, with a possible D match to TRBD1 (5 bases). Germline V CDR1 and CDR2: SGHVS, FQNEAQ. V was trimmed by 1 base and J by 5 bases, leaving 14 bases between them. The CDR3 contains 15 residues. CDR3 residues: CASSLVGDHRYGYTF. Written as DNA, the CDR3 is TGTGCCAGCAGCTTAGTAGGGGACCATAGGTATGGCTACACCTTC.

The chain carries TRBV6-6 and TRBJ2-3; D not resolved. Trimming removed 4 bases at V and 5 bases at J, with 4 bases between. This CDR3 has 11 amino acids. Germline V CDR1 and CDR2: MNHNY, SVGAGI (reference sequence). Here the CDR3 reads CASSSRDTQYF. The DNA for the CDR3 is TGTGCCAGCAGTTCGCGAGATACGCAGTATTTT.

This clone was counted only a few times. The chain couples TRBV10-3 to TRBJ1-1; D not certain. Trimming left V 7 bases short and J 2 bases short, with 5 bases between. The germline V gene encodes CDR1 ENHRY and CDR2 SYGVKD. The CDR3 has 11 residues. CDR3 sequence: CAIKGNTEAFF. CDR3 bases: TGTGCCATCAAGGGTAACACTGAAGCTTTCTTT.

The chain employs TRBV7-3 and TRBJ1-2; 9 bases agree with TRBD1. This CDR3 is 14 amino acids long. V shed 5 bases and J 3 bases; nucleotides not matched to a gene: 4. Germline CDR1 SGHTA, CDR2 FQGTGA. The CDR3 nucleotides are TGTGCCAGCAGCCCGACAGGGGGTGACTATGGCTACACCTTC. It yields the protein CASSPTGGDYGYTF.

The chain joins TRBV10-3 to TRBJ1-3, with 7 bases identical to TRBD1. Germline-derived CDR1 and CDR2 are ENHRY and SYGVKD. Germline trimming cut 2 bases from V and 0 bases from J; bases unmatched to any gene: 4. This CDR3 has 16 amino acids. The CDR3 bases are TGTGCCATCAGTGAGAACAGGGGCGACTCTGGAAACACCATATATTTT. Its translation is CAISENRGDSGNTIYF.

This rearrangement joins TRBV4-1 to TRBJ1-2, with a weak D call TRBD1 (6 bases). The CDR3 runs 14 residues. Germline CDR1 MGHRA, CDR2 YSYEKL. Trimming stripped 1 base from V and 8 bases from J, with 14 bases between. The CDR3 nucleotides read TGCGCCAGCAGCCAAGTGCTCTGGACAGAGGGCTACACCTTC. The encoded protein is CASSQVLWTEGYTF.

The CDR3 reads CASTPGTGVIYEQYF. Here the CDR3 DNA reads TGTGCCAGTACCCCCGGGACAGGGGTGATCTACGAGCAGTACTTC. This rearrangement joins TRBV19 to TRBJ2-7, with 10 bases aligning to TRBD1. Germline V lookup: CDR1 LNHDA, CDR2 SQIVND (reference sequence). V lost 7 bases to trimming and J lost 3 bases; unmatched junction nucleotides: 9. The CDR3 is 15 amino acids.

The rearrangement uses TRBV30 and TRBJ2-7; D is uncertain. The CDR3 has 14 amino acids. Germline CDR1 and CDR2: GTSNPN and SVGIG (reference sequence). V shed 1 base and J shed 3 bases, with 13 bases lying between them. CDR3 nucleotide sequence: TGTGCCTGGAGTGGGTCTAAAAGGGTCTACGAGCAGTACTTC. It yields the protein CAWSGSKRVYEQYF.

The V gene is TRBV7-9, the J gene TRBJ2-2; 13 bases match TRBD2. Germline CDR1 is SEHNR and CDR2 is FQNEAQ (reference sequence). V lost 5 bases and J lost 4; bases outside the gene matches: 4. This CDR3 spans 16 amino acids. The CDR3 spells CASSNGLAGATGELFF. Here the CDR3 DNA reads TGTGCCAGCAGCAACGGACTAGCGGGAGCCACCGGGGAGCTGTTTTTT.

As DNA, the CDR3 is TGTGCCAGCACGGAAGCGGGAGGGCCGGTCGGGGAGCTGTTTTTT. Protein: CASTEAGGPVGELFF. The gene calls are TRBV2 and TRBJ2-2; 10 bases line up with TRBD2. CDR3 length: 15 amino acids. Germline V gene lookup returns CDR1 SNHLY and CDR2 FYNNEI. The trim removed 7 bases at V and 7 bases at J, leaving 9 bases unmatched.

This rearrangement joins TRBV6-2 or TRBV6-3 to TRBJ2-7; no reliable D call. Germline V gives CDR1 MNHEY, CDR2 SVGEGT. The CDR3 has 14 amino acids. Between the trimmed V and J ends, which lost 2 bases and 2 bases, there was a span of 10 bases. Written as DNA, the CDR3 is TGTGCCAGCAGTTACACGGGCCCGCCCTACGAGCAGTACTTC. Its translation is CASSYTGPPYEQYF.

The chain recombines TRBV7-9 with TRBJ1-3, with D perhaps matching TRBD1 (6 bases). Germline CDR1 reads SEHNR; CDR2 reads FQNEAQ (reference sequence). The V and J ends lost 1 base and 0 bases respectively, with 16 bases between them. The CDR3 is made up of 18 amino acids. The CDR3 nucleotides are TGTGCCAGCAGCTTAGGAGGGGATCGGGGGCGCTCTGGAAACACCATATATTTT. Amino acids: CASSLGGDRGRSGNTIYF.

The chain recombines TRBV5-5 with TRBJ2-1, with 10 positions matching TRBD2. Trimming at V came to 0 bases and at J to 3 bases, leaving 3 bases not matched to a gene. This CDR3 comprises 16 residues. Germline CDR1 reads SGHKS; CDR2 reads YYEKEE (reference sequence). CDR3 DNA sequence: TGTGCCAGCAGCTTGGTTAGCGGGAGGAACTACAATGAGCAGTTCTTC. Translating it yields CASSLVSGRNYNEQFF.

The chain links TRBV10-3 to TRBJ2-7; TRBD2 matches 8 bases. After removal of 2 bases from V and 2 bases from J, the junction contained 8 bases not matched to a gene. CDR1 is ENHRY and CDR2 is SYGVKD in the germline V gene. This CDR3 is 16 amino acids long. CDR3 nucleotide sequence: TGTGCCATCAGTGAGCTACAAACTAGCGGAACCTACGAGCAGTACTTC. This codes for CAISELQTSGTYEQYF.

The chain has TRBV19 and TRBJ1-5; the D gene is possibly TRBD1 (6 bases). Between the trimmed V and J ends, which lost 8 bases and 7 bases, there was a span of 18 bases. The CDR3 spans 14 residues. Germline CDR1 and CDR2: LNHDA and SQIVND (reference sequence). The CDR3 coding sequence is TGTGCCAGTGCCGAGGGGGGGGCGAACCAGCCCCAGCATTTT. Translation: CASAEGGANQPQHF.

The V call is TRBV5-4, the J call TRBJ2-5, with D perhaps assigned TRBD1 or TRBD2 (5 bases each). The V gene lost 3 bases and the J gene lost 5 bases, with 17 bases spanning the gap. The CDR3 loop spans 15 amino acids. Germline values: CDR1 SGHNT, CDR2 YYREEE (reference sequence). The DNA of the CDR3 is TGTGCCAGCAGCTCCCCGGGGACCGCCGGGGAGACCCAGTACTTC. Protein product: CASSSPGTAGETQYF.

The CDR3 here is CASSTVAPGIELFF. CDR3 DNA: TGTGCCAGCAGTACCGTAGCCCCGGGTATCGAGCTGTTTTTT. This chain connects TRBV7-8 to TRBJ2-2, with D unclear. The germline V gene has CDR1 SGHVS and CDR2 FQNEAQ. The CDR3 covers 14 residues. V was clipped by 6 bases and J by 11 bases, with 19 bases between them.

The V and J genes are TRBV29-1 and TRBJ2-7; no firm D call. The CDR3 extends over 14 amino acids. Trimming cost V 2 bases and J 2 bases, with 13 bases left between them. The germline CDR1 and CDR2 sequences are SQVTM and ANQGSEA. CDR3 loop: CSVERADKTYEQYF. The CDR3 region has the DNA TGCAGCGTTGAAAGGGCCGACAAGACCTACGAGCAGTACTTC.

The chain uses TRBV29-1 and TRBJ2-1, with 10 bases that match TRBD2. Germline V gene lookup returns CDR1 SQVTM and CDR2 ANQGSEA. The CDR3 is 15 amino acids. The CDR3 nucleotides read TGCAGTGCCCGCGCCGGGACTAGCGCCTACAATGAGCAGTTCTTC. This gives the protein CSARAGTSAYNEQFF.

The rearrangement links TRBV5-4 to TRBJ2-1; TRBD2 matches 9 bases. CDR1 is SGHNT, CDR2 YYREEE, per germline (reference sequence). The CDR3 is made up of 15 amino acids. V shed 0 bases, J shed 6 bases, and the junction held 4 bases outside the gene matches. The DNA of the CDR3 is TGTGCCAGCAGCTTGGATGCGGGAGGGGCCAATGAGCAGTTCTTC. Protein product: CASSLDAGGANEQFF. Supplemented by reference TRBV5-4 and TRBJ2-1, the full variable domain reads ETGVTQSPTHLIKTRGQQVTLRCSSQSGHNTVSWYQQALGQGPQFIFQYYREEENGRGNFPPRFSGLQFPNYSSELNVNALELDDSALYLCASSLDAGGANEQFFGPGTRLTVL.

The J gene is TRBJ2-7, the V gene TRBV28; D remains ambiguous. CDR1 and CDR2 (germline): MDHEN, SYDVKM. The length of the CDR3 is 12 residues. The V end lost 6 bases, the J end lost 5 bases, and 11 bases lay between the germline ends. The CDR3 region is CASSDQLDEQYF. In DNA form, the CDR3 reads TGTGCCAGCAGCGATCAGCTGGACGAGCAGTACTTC.

The V call is TRBV27, the J call TRBJ1-2; weak D call: TRBD1 (5 bases). Trimming stripped 6 bases from V and 3 bases from J, with 20 bases between. CDR1 is MNHEY and CDR2 is SMNVEV in the germline V gene (reference sequence). This CDR3 has 16 amino acids. In DNA, the CDR3 is TGTGCCAGCAGCACCTTAGAGCGGGGGGTTGACTATGGCTACACCTTC. Translating gives CASSTLERGVDYGYTF.